This TCR beta chain is drawn from a study of cytomegalovirus exposure and HLA in healthy donors. Whole-study findings and limits: It was likely that a cluster of highly shared sequence variants was a sequencing artifact. As immune exposure information, only CMV serostatus was available. Published work reported that the classifier diagnosed cytomegalovirus status with high specificity and sensitivity. In a later analysis, the majority of CMV-associated beta chains seemingly showed HLA restriction.

About this clone itself: Its specificity is not known.

PCR used 60 Vbeta primers and 13 Jbeta primers. Assay used: immunoSEQ multiplex PCR; TCRdb lists only in-frame clones, some missing. Among roughly 130,000 clones listed, around 83% were seen once. Unmatched junction bases numbered 6, after V lost 2 bases and J lost 6 bases. CDR1 is MNHEY, CDR2 SVGAGI, per germline. This CDR3 is built from 14 residues. Sequencing input: PBMCs. The clonotype comes from a woman under 30 in good health and CMV-seropositive. The rearrangement links TRBV6-5 to TRBJ2-7, with 8 nucleotides matching TRBD2. CDR3: CASSYVGGGSEQYF. CDR3 in DNA: TGTGCCAGCAGTTACGTAGGCGGGGGGTCCGAGCAGTACTTC.